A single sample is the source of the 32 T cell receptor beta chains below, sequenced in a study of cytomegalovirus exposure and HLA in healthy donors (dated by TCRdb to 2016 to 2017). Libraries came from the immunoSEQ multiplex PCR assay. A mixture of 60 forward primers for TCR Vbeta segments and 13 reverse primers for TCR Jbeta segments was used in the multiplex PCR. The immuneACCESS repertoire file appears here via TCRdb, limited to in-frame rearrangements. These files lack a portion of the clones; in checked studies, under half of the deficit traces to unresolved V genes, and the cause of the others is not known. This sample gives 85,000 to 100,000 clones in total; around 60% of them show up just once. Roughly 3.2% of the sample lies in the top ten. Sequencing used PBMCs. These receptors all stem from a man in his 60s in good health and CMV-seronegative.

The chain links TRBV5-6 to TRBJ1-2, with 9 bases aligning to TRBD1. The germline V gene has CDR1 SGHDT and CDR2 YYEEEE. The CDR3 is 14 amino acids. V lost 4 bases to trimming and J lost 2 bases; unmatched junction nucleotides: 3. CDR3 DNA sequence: TGTGCCAGCAGCGCGGGACAGGGCAACTATGGCTACACCTTC. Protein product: CASSAGQGNYGYTF.

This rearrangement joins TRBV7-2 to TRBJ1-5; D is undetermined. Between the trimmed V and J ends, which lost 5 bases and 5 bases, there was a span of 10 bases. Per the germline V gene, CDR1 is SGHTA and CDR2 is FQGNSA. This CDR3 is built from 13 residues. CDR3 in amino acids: CASSRGGYQPQHF. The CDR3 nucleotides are TGTGCCAGCAGCCGGGGAGGGTATCAGCCCCAGCATTTT.

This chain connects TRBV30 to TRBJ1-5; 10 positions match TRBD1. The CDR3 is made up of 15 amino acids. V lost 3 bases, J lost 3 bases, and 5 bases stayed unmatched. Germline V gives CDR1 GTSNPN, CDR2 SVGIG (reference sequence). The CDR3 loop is CAWSPGQGTNQPQHF. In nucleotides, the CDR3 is TGTGCCTGGAGCCCGGGACAGGGGACCAATCAGCCCCAGCATTTT.

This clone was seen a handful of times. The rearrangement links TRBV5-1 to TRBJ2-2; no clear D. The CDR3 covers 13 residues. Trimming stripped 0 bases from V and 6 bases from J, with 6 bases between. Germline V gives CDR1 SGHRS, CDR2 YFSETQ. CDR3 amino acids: CASSLGAAGELFF. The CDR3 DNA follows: TGCGCCAGCAGCTTGGGTGCGGCCGGGGAGCTGTTTTTT.

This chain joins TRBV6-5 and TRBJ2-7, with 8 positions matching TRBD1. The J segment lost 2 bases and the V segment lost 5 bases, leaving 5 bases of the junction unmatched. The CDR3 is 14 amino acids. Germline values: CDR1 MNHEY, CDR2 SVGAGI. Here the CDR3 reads CASSGRGQAYEQYF. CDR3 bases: TGTGCCAGCAGTGGCAGGGGGCAGGCCTACGAGCAGTACTTC.

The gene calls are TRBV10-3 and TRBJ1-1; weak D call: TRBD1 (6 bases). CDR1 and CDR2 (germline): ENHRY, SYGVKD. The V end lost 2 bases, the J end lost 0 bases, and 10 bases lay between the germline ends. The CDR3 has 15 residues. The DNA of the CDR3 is TGTGCCATCAGTGAGGGACAGCGCCTGAACACTGAAGCTTTCTTT. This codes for CAISEGQRLNTEAFF.

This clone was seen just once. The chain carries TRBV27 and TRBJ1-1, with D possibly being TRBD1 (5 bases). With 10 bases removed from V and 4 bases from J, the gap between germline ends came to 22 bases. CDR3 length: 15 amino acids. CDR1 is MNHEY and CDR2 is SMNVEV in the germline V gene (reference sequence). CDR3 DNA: TGTGCCACTCGGGGGTGGGGGGACTTGGGCACTGAAGCTTTCTTT. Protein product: CATRGWGDLGTEAFF.

The CDR3 nucleotides read TGTGCCAGCAGTTTGAGCGGGGGGGCCCAGGATACGCAGTATTTT. This translates into CASSLSGGAQDTQYF. This chain connects TRBV28 to TRBJ2-3; 10 nucleotides line up with TRBD2. Germline V gives CDR1 MDHEN, CDR2 SYDVKM. V lost 3 bases to trimming and J lost 6 bases; unmatched junction nucleotides: 6. The CDR3 spans 15 residues.

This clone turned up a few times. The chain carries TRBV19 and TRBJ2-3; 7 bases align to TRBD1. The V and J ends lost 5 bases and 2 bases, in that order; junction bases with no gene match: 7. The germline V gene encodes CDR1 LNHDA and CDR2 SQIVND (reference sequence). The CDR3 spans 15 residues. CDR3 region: CASSAQGDPTDTQYF. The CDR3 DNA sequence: TGTGCCAGTAGTGCGCAGGGGGACCCCACAGATACGCAGTATTTT.

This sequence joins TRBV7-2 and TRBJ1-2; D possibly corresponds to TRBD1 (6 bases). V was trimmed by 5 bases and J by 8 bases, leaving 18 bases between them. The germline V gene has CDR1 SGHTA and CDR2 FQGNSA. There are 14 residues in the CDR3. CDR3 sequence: CASSPRTAYGGYTF. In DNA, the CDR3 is TGTGCCAGCAGCCCCCGGACAGCTTATGGAGGCTACACCTTC.

CDR3 region: CASSANTGGYAEAFF. In nucleotides, the CDR3 is TGTGCCAGCAGCGCTAACACAGGGGGATACGCTGAAGCTTTCTTT. This chain uses TRBV2 with TRBJ1-1, with 8 bases aligning to TRBD1. Trimming removed 6 bases from V and 6 bases from J; junction bases left unmatched: 12. This CDR3 has 15 residues. Looked up from germline, CDR1 is SNHLY and CDR2 is FYNNEI.

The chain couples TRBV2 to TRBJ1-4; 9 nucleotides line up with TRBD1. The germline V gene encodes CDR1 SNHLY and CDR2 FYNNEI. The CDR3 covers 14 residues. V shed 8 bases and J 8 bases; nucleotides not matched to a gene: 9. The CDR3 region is CASSSQGAVEKLFF. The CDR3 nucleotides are TGTGCCAGCTCGTCACAGGGGGCAGTGGAAAAACTGTTTTTT.

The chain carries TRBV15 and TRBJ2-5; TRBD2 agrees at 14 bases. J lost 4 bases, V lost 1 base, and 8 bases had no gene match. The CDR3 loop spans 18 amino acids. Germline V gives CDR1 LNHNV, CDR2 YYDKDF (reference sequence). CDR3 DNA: TGTGCCACCAGCAGAGCGGGACTAGCGGGAGTTTTTGGAGAGACCCAGTACTTC. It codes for CATSRAGLAGVFGETQYF.

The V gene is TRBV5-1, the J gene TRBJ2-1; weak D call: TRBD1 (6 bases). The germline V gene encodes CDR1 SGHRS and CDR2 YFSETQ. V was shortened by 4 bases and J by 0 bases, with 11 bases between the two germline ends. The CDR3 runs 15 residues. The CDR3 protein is CASSVQGNSYNEQFF. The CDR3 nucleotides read TGCGCCAGCAGCGTACAGGGAAACTCCTACAATGAGCAGTTCTTC.

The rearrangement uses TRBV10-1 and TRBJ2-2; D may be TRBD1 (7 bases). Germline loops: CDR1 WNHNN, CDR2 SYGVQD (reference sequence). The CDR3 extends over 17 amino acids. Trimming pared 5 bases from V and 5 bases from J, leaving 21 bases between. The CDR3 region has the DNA TGCGCCAGCAGTCCCCCAAGTCTACAGGGGAGGACCGGGGAGCTGTTTTTT. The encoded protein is CASSPPSLQGRTGELFF.

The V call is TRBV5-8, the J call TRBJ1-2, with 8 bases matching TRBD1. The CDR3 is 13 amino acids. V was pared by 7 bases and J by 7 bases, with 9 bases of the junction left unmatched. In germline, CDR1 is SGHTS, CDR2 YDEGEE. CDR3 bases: TGTGCCAGCGGCCGACAGGGGCTGGGTGGCTACACCTTC. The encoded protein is CASGRQGLGGYTF.

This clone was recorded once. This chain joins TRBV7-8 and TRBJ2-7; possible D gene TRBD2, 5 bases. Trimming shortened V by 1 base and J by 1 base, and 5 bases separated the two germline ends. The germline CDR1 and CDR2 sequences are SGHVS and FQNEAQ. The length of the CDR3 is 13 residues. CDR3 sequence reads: CASSLGESYEQYF. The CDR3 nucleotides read TGTGCCAGCAGCTTAGGGGAGTCCTACGAGCAGTACTTC.

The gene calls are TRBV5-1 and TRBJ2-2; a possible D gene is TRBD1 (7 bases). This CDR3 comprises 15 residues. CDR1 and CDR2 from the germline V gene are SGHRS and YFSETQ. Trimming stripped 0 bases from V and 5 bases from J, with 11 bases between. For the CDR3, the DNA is TGCGCCAGCAGCTTGGAACAGGGGAGGACCGGGGAGCTGTTTTTT. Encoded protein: CASSLEQGRTGELFF.

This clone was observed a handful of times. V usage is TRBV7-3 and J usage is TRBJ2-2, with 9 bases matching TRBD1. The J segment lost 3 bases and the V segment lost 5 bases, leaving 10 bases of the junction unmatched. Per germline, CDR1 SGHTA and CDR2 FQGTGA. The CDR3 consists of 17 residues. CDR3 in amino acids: CASSRTGGMRDTGELFF. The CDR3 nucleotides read TGTGCCAGCAGCCGCACAGGGGGCATGAGGGACACCGGGGAGCTGTTTTTT.

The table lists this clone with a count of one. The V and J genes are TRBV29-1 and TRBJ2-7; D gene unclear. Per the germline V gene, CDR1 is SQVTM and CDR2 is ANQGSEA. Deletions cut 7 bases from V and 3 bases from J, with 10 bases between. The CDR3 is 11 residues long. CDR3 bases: TGCAGCGGAGGCGAGAGCTACGAGCAGTACTTC. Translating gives CSGGESYEQYF.

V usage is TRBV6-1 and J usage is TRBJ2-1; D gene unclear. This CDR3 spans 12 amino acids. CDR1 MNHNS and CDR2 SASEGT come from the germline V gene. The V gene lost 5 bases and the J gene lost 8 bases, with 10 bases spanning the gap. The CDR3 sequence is CASSYFEYEQFF. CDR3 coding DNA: TGTGCCAGCAGTTATTTTGAGTATGAGCAGTTCTTC.

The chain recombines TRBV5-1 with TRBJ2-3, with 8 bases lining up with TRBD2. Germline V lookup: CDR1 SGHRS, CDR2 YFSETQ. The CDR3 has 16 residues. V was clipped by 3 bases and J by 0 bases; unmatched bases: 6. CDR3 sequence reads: CASSSFSGTSTDTQYF. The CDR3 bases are TGCGCCAGCAGCTCCTTTAGCGGGACTAGCACAGATACGCAGTATTTT.

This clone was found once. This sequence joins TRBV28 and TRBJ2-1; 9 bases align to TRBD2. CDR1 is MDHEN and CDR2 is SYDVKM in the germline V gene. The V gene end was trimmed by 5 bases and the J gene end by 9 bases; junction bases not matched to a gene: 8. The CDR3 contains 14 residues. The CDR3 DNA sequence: TGTGCCAGCAGTAGGGCTAGCGGGACCGCTGAGCAGTTCTTC. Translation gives CASSRASGTAEQFF.

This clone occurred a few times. The CDR3 sequence is CASRITGYTDTQYF. In DNA form, the CDR3 reads TGTGCCAGCAGGATAACAGGGTACACAGATACGCAGTATTTT. The chain couples TRBV2 to TRBJ2-3, with D maybe TRBD1 (6 bases). Germline assignment: CDR1 SNHLY and CDR2 FYNNEI. The CDR3 is 14 residues long. V shed 6 bases and J shed 2 bases, with 12 bases lying between them.

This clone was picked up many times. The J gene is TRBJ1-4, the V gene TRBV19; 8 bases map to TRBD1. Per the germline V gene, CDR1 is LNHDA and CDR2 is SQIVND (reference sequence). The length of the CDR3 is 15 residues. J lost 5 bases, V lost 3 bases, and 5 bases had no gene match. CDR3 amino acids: CASSIEDRANEKLFF. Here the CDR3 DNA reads TGTGCCAGTAGTATCGAGGACAGGGCGAATGAAAAACTGTTTTTT.

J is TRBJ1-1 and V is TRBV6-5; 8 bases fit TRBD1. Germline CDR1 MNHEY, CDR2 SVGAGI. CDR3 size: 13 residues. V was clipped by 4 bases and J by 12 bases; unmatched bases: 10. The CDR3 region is CASSSQRTGSSFF. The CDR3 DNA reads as TGTGCCAGCAGTTCCCAGCGGACAGGGAGCTCTTTCTTT.

The CDR3 region has the DNA TGTGCCAGCAGCCAATCGGACAGGGGGCGGGAGACCCAGTACTTC. Translated: CASSQSDRGRETQYF. The rearrangement links TRBV4-2 to TRBJ2-5; 11 positions match TRBD1. The length of the CDR3 is 15 residues. The ends lost 2 bases at V and 5 bases at J; junction bases unmatched: 4. Per germline, CDR1 LGHNA and CDR2 YNFKEQ.

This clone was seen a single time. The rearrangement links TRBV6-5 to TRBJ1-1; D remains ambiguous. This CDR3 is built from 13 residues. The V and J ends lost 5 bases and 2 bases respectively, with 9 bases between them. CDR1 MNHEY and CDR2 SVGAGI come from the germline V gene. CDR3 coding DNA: TGTGCCAGCAGTCCAGGCGCAAACACTGAAGCTTTCTTT. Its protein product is CASSPGANTEAFF.

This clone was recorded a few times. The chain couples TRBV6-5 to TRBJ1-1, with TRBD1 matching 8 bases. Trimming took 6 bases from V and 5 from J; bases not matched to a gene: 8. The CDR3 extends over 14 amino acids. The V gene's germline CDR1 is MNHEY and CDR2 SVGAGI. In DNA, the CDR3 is TGTGCCAGCAGCCCAGGGGGCGCAGGAACTGAAGCTTTCTTT. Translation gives CASSPGGAGTEAFF.

The CDR3 loop is CASSIGSGSSYEQYF. The CDR3 nucleotides are TGTGCCAGTAGTATAGGCAGCGGTTCCTCCTACGAGCAGTACTTC. The chain couples TRBV19 to TRBJ2-7; TRBD2 might be the D (5 bases). The V end lost 1 base, the J end lost 0 bases, and 10 bases lay between the germline ends. Looked up from germline, CDR1 is LNHDA and CDR2 is SQIVND (reference sequence). The CDR3 is 15 amino acids.

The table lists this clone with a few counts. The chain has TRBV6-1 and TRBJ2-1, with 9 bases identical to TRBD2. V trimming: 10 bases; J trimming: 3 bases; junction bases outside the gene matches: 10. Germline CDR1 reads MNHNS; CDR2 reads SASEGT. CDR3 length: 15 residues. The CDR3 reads CATTTVSGSYNEQFF. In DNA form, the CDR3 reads TGTGCCACCACCACCGTTAGCGGGAGCTACAATGAGCAGTTCTTC.

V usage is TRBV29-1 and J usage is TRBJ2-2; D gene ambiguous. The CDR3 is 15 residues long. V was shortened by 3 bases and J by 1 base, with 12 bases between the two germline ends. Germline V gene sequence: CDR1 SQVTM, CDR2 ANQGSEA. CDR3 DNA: TGCAGCGTTGAGGAGATTCCTGGGAACACCGGGGAGCTGTTTTTT. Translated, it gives CSVEEIPGNTGELFF.